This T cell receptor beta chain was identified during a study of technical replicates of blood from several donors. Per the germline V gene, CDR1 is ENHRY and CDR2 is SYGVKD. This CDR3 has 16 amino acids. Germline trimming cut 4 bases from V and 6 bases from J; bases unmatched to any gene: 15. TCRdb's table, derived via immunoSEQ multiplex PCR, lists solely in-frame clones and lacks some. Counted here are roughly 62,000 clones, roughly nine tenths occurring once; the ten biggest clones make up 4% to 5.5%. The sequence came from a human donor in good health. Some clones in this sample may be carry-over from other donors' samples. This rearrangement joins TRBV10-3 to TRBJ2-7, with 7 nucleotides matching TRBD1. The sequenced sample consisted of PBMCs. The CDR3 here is CAISGGGQARGTEQYF. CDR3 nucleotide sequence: TGTGCCATCAGTGGTGGAGGACAGGCGAGGGGGACCGAGCAGTACTTC.